This T cell receptor beta chain was sequenced in a study of control samples from healthy donors and cancer patients. V shed 1 base, J shed 5 bases, and the junction held 2 bases outside the gene matches. The CDR3 covers 13 residues. The germline CDR1 and CDR2 sequences are LGHDT and YNNKEL (reference sequence). Measured with immunoSEQ multiplex PCR; TCRdb has only the in-frame clones, and not every one. The data contain about 84,000 clones, about nine tenths of them seen just once; the ten biggest clones take up around 14%. The TCR originated in a man aged 25-45 years in good health. Sequencing was done on a sample of blood. The chain recombines TRBV3-1 (or the pseudogene TRBV3-2) with TRBJ2-7; TRBD2 agrees at 7 bases. The DNA of the CDR3 is TGTGCCAGCAGCCAAGTGGGAGGGAACGAGCAGTACTTC. Translated: CASSQVGGNEQYF.